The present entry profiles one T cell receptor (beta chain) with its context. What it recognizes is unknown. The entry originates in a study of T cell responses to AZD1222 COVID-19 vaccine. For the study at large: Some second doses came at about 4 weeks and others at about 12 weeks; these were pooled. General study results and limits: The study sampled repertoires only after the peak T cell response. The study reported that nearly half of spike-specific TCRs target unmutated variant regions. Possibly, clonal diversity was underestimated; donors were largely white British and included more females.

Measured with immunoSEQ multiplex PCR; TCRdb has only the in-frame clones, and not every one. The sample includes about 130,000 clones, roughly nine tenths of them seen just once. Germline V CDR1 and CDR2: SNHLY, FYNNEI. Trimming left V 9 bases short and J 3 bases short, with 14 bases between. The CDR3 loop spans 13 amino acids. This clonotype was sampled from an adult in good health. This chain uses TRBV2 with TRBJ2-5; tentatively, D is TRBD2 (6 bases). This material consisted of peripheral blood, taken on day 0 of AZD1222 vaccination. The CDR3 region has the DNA TGTGCCAGGGCGACTAGTCCGAAAGAGACCCAGTACTTC. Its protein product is CARATSPKETQYF.